This is a list of T cell receptor beta chains from one sample in a study of identical twins. From the 5' RACE reads, TCRdb called clonotypes with MiXCR, one entry per CDR3 protein. The table includes about 220,000 distinct CDR3 sequences, 7.5% detected once. These data also featured in a second study, about yellow fever vaccine responses in identical twins.

Sequencing was performed on CD8+ T cells sorted from blood. These receptor sequences come from a woman aged 18-30 years in good health. CDR3s leave out the opening cysteine and the closing phenylalanine or tryptophan. Clone size is given for some rows only: seen once, a few or many times, or a class if the clone is expanded.

SASSLETQY	many	TRBV20-1
SASGTGGAGEGNTIY	many	TRBV20-1
ASSLNSGANVLT	few	TRBV9
ASSPSRVNTEAF	many	TRBV2
ASTYRLNSPLH	many	TRBV28
ASSPRGTSGSSNEQY	NA	TRBV3-1
ASSTPGTGVTEAF	many	TRBV7-9
ASSQEARSTGELF	few	TRBV4-2
ASSEYRNTGELF	many	TRBV9
ASSSGRYEQY	NA	TRBV27